Below, 18 T cell receptor beta chains from the same sample are listed, as sequenced in a study of OX40 agonist ivuxolimab in advanced cancers. Data came from immunoSEQ multiplex PCR; TCRdb stores just in-frame clones and leaves some out. This repertoire shows around 91,000 clones, 75% to 90% found once; its top ten account for 0.19%. Sequenced material: CD4+ or CD8+ T cells sorted from blood, taken in a trial of the OX40 agonist ivuxolimab. These receptors were taken from an adult with an advanced solid tumor such as melanoma, head and neck, liver or kidney cancer.

Here the CDR3 reads CASSVDPTVYSGNEQFF. CDR3 nucleotide sequence: TGTGCCAGCAGCGTAGACCCGACTGTTTACTCCGGCAATGAGCAGTTCTTC. This chain connects TRBV9 to TRBJ2-1; D gene uncertain. The CDR3 spans 17 residues. From germline, CDR1 is SGDLS and CDR2 YYNGEE. V was pared by 0 bases and J by 6 bases, with 19 bases between.

The chain links TRBV2 to TRBJ1-1; D ambiguous. This CDR3 contains 12 residues. CDR1 SNHLY and CDR2 FYNNEI come from the germline V gene. V shed 8 bases and J shed 2 bases, with 9 bases lying between them. The CDR3 coding sequence is TGTGCCAGCCAAGGACCAAACACTGAAGCTTTCTTT. It specifies CASQGPNTEAFF.

The chain employs TRBV9 and TRBJ2-1, with 7 bases aligning to TRBD1. The V gene end was trimmed by 0 bases and the J gene end by 7 bases; junction bases not matched to a gene: 13. Per germline, CDR1 SGDLS and CDR2 YYNGEE. CDR3 length: 17 amino acids. CDR3 nucleotide sequence: TGTGCCAGCAGCGTAGGGATCCTAGGTACGGACAGGAATGAGCAGTTCTTC. This encodes CASSVGILGTDRNEQFF.

The V and J genes are TRBV12-5 and TRBJ1-1, with D unresolved. Per the germline V gene, CDR1 is LGHNT and CDR2 is FRNRAP. CDR3 length equals 15 residues. V was cut by 3 bases and J by 4 bases, with 15 bases left in between. The CDR3 sequence is CASGFGSFVGTEAFF. DNA of the CDR3: TGTGCTAGTGGTTTTGGGTCCTTCGTGGGCACTGAAGCTTTCTTT.

The V and J genes are TRBV2 and TRBJ2-2; 8 nucleotides agree with TRBD1. The germline CDR1 and CDR2 sequences are SNHLY and FYNNEI. The CDR3 totals 15 residues. V trimming: 4 bases; J trimming: 5 bases; junction bases outside the gene matches: 6. DNA for the CDR3: TGTGCCAGCAGTGGGACAGGGCTCCCAACCGGGGAGCTGTTTTTT. Translation: CASSGTGLPTGELFF.

The chain carries TRBV7-9 and TRBJ1-2, with 9 positions matching TRBD1. The V gene end was trimmed by 1 base and the J gene end by 8 bases; junction bases not matched to a gene: 8. The CDR3 has 15 residues. The germline gives CDR1 SEHNR, CDR2 FQNEAQ (reference sequence). The CDR3 sequence is CASSLGHRGREGYTF. In DNA form, the CDR3 reads TGTGCCAGCAGCTTAGGCCACAGGGGGCGTGAGGGCTACACCTTC.

The V and J genes are TRBV7-9 and TRBJ1-2, with a tentative D call TRBD1 (6 bases). This CDR3 is built from 14 residues. V lost 5 bases to trimming and J lost 1 base, with 11 bases between them. The germline V gene has CDR1 SEHNR and CDR2 FQNEAQ (reference sequence). The CDR3 is CASSPGQNNYGYTF. The CDR3 DNA follows: TGTGCCAGCAGCCCAGGACAGAATAACTATGGCTACACCTTC.

The genes are TRBV27 and TRBJ2-6; D gene ambiguous. The CDR3 totals 14 residues. V lost 3 bases and J lost 0, with 3 bases in between. Germline V gene lookup returns CDR1 MNHEY and CDR2 SMNVEV (reference sequence). CDR3 coding DNA: TGTGCCAGCAGTTTTAGCTCTGGGGCCAACGTCCTGACTTTC. Its translation: CASSFSSGANVLTF. The whole variable domain, remainder taken from reference TRBV27 and TRBJ2-6, is EAQVTQNPRYLITVTGKKLTVTCSQNMNHEYMSWYRQDPGLGLRQIYYSMNVEVTDKGDVPEGYKVSRKEKRNFPLILESPSPNQTSLYFCASSFSSGANVLTFGAGSRLTVL.

The chain combines TRBV5-4 with TRBJ1-5; TRBD1 aligns across 9 bases. CDR1 and CDR2 from the germline V gene are SGHNT and YYREEE (reference sequence). This CDR3 has 15 residues. The V and J ends lost 4 bases and 3 bases, in that order; junction bases with no gene match: 5. This chain's CDR3 is CASSADRGYNQPQHF. In DNA, the CDR3 is TGTGCCAGCAGCGCCGACAGGGGGTACAATCAGCCCCAGCATTTT.

The V call is TRBV18, the J call TRBJ1-3; D not certain. V gave up 3 bases and J gave up 0 bases, with 12 bases separating them. The CDR3 consists of 16 residues. CDR1 and CDR2 (germline): KGHSH, LQKENI. CDR3 in DNA: TGTGCCAGCTCACCCGACCCGGCACACTCTGGAAACACCATATATTTT. It translates to CASSPDPAHSGNTIYF.

CDR3 bases: TGTGCCAGCAGTTACTCGGCTAGCGGGGGAAATGAGCAGTTCTTC. The encoded protein is CASSYSASGGNEQFF. The chain uses TRBV6-5 and TRBJ2-1; 10 bases fit TRBD2. The germline V gene has CDR1 MNHEY and CDR2 SVGAGI. V shed 0 bases, J shed 7 bases, and the junction held 3 bases outside the gene matches. The CDR3 runs to 15 residues.

This rearrangement joins TRBV9 to TRBJ2-1; 9 nucleotides agree with TRBD2. J gave up 8 bases and V 3 bases, and 9 bases lay outside the gene matches. The germline V gene has CDR1 SGDLS and CDR2 YYNGEE. CDR3 size: 15 residues. The CDR3 coding sequence is TGTGCCAGCAGCGCACGACGGACTAGCGTATATGAGCAGTTCTTC. Its translation is CASSARRTSVYEQFF.

This sequence joins TRBV18 and TRBJ2-3; TRBD1 aligns across 8 bases. V shed 8 bases, J shed 4 bases, and the junction held 14 bases outside the gene matches. The CDR3 contains 16 residues. Per germline, CDR1 KGHSH and CDR2 LQKENI. The chain's CDR3 is CASGQGPPGLADTQYF. The CDR3 region has the DNA TGTGCCAGCGGACAGGGTCCTCCGGGACTGGCAGATACGCAGTATTTT.

The chain links TRBV7-6 to TRBJ2-2; possibly TRBD2 for D (5 bases). Trimming cost V 2 bases and J 2 bases, with 12 bases left between them. The CDR3 is made up of 16 amino acids. Looked up from germline, CDR1 is SGHVS and CDR2 is FNYEAQ. For the CDR3, the DNA is TGTGCCAGCAGCTTACGCGGAGGAGGAAACACCGGGGAGCTGTTTTTT. It yields the protein CASSLRGGGNTGELFF.

This clone was seen a few times. The chain is built from TRBV30 and TRBJ1-3, with a possible D match to TRBD1 (5 bases). Germline CDR1 GTSNPN, CDR2 SVGIG (reference sequence). Trimming took 5 bases from V and 2 from J, leaving 10 bases between them. The CDR3 runs 13 residues. The CDR3 reads CAWQGPPGNTIYF. CDR3 DNA: TGTGCCTGGCAGGGACCCCCTGGAAACACCATATATTTT. The full variable domain, completed using reference TRBV30 and TRBJ1-3, is SQTIHQWPATLVQPVGSPLSLECTVEGTSNPNLYWYRQAAGRGLQLLFYSVGIGQISSEVPQNLSASRPQDRQFILSSKKLLLSDSGFYLCAWQGPPGNTIYFGEGSWLTVV.

V gene TRBV2 combines with J gene TRBJ1-2; tentatively, D is TRBD1 (6 bases). CDR1 SNHLY and CDR2 FYNNEI come from the germline V gene. Trimming took 2 bases from V and 8 from J, leaving 18 bases between them. The CDR3 covers 15 residues. In DNA, the CDR3 is TGTGCCAGCAGTGAATTCGGGGGCGCCTTGATGGGCTACACCTTC. Translation gives CASSEFGGALMGYTF.

This clone turned up a few times. The rearrangement links TRBV9 to TRBJ1-5; TRBD1 might be the D (6 bases). Trimming removed 7 bases from V and 6 bases from J, with 14 bases in between. Per germline, CDR1 SGDLS and CDR2 YYNGEE. CDR3 length: 13 residues. The CDR3 DNA reads TGTGCCAGCGGAAGGACAGCGGGTCAGCCCCAGCATTTT. Amino acid sequence: CASGRTAGQPQHF.

This chain joins TRBV9 and TRBJ2-5, with D uncertain. Germline CDR1 and CDR2: SGDLS and YYNGEE. CDR3 length equals 13 residues. Trimming shortened V by 1 base and J by 0 bases, and 4 bases separated the two germline ends. CDR3 bases: TGTGCCAGCAGCGTACAGCACCAAGAGACCCAGTACTTC. Its translation is CASSVQHQETQYF.